Given below is one T cell receptor beta chain in context. Its binding antigen is unknown. One base away there is no much larger clone; base qualities are not given. This specimen comes from a study of shared clonotypes between healthy human individuals (dated by TCRdb to 2020 to 2021). The study in broad terms: A few men and a couple of women, aged 18 to 49 years, made up the cohort. Blood TCR repertoires of a handful of healthy adults were deeply sequenced to estimate repertoire size and the extent of clonotype sharing between individuals. Each donor's leukapheresis produced roughly between roughly 0.94 and 9.5 billion PBMCs. For each donor, three plates each were used for CD4 naive and CD4 memory, two plates were used for CD8 naive, and one plate was used for CD8 memory. Different laboratories and diverse techniques were used to prepare libraries and sequence TCR repertoires, to increase sequencing depth and limit assay-specific biases. Study-level results and caveats: The genetic and exposure-history diversity represented was limited by the small number of donors. Based on pairwise subsampling, the degree of clonotype sharing among donors was expected to be affected by sequencing depth. Higher generation probabilities were observed for clonotypes shared by all four sorted-subset donors than for non-shared clonotypes. Incomplete sequencing was indicated by rarefaction of sorted-subset datasets, despite the large sequencing depth. Sharing across a few donors was observed for about 5% of naive CD4, under 4% of naive CD8, about 2.3% of memory CD4, and roughly 0.4% of memory CD8 clonotypes. Sampling was restricted to blood, and TCR repertoires in tissue are likely to differ from TCR repertoires in blood. Larger estimated clonotype richness was generally found for naive subsets than for memory subsets.

TCR CDR3 regions were amplified from genomic DNA by multiplex PCR using the deep immunoSEQ assay. Extracted genomic DNA from each cell subset was distributed evenly across all wells of several immunoSEQ 96-well plates, and each plate was treated as a replicate. For sorted subsets, 150 to 250 ng of genomic DNA, equivalent to 25,000 to 35,000 T cell genomes, went into each replicate PCR. Purified libraries were measured with a Qubit 3.0 fluorometer, size-checked on a Bioanalyzer 2100, and measured again with the KAPA Library Quantification kit. Every immunoSEQ 96-well plate was sequenced on a dedicated single-read 150-cycle Illumina NextSeq 550 flow cell. Under the source paper's analysis protocol: Because the immunoSEQ output held only junctional sequences and lacked quality scores, the filtering could not match the filtering applied to full-length reads. Sequences were annotated with PyIR, a Python wrapper for IgBLAST v1.9, and V/J genes and CDR3 were assigned using IMGT germline references. Any read was removed if the V/J assignment was weak (E-value above 1e-6), the CDR3 was missing, or the read contained stop codons, out-of-frame junctions, or ambiguous translated residues. V3J clonotypes were defined as sequences sharing an identical inferred V gene, J gene, and CDR3 amino acid sequence. Percentage overlap between repertoires was computed as shared unique clonotypes divided by the size of the smaller repertoire. Three approaches were used to assess repertoire richness: RTK rarefaction, the Chao1 estimator, and Recon v2.1 estimates of unobserved clonotypes. Generation probabilities for all TCRbeta clonotypes obtained by the gDNA method from four donors were computed using OLGA. Drawn from immuneACCESS, this table holds only the in-frame rearrangements with V and J called that TCRdb kept. Clones are partly lost; checked studies trace under half to an unresolved V gene and leave the rest unexplained. V, J and clone size were drawn from that table, and D and trimming were deduced from the DNA. Recorded for this sample are some 2,100,000 clones; 95% of them occurred a single time. The top ten hold 0.1% to 0.15% of the sample.

Inclusive of the bounding cysteine and phenylalanine, the CDR3 is 14 residues long. Solely the CDR3 DNA is kept, with 42 bases framed from the first base. The germline V gene encodes CDR1 ENHRY and CDR2 SYGVKD. V is pruned by 10 bases and J by 3 bases, leaving 8 bases of the junction without a gene match. Healthy HIV-negative adults with no recently reported acute infections or vaccinations were included as donors. All donors were Caucasian adults living in Nashville, Tennessee, USA. CD4+ T cells were enriched by magnetic negative selection; naive cells were then positively selected on CD45RA, and the negative fraction formed the memory subset. Blood was obtained by leukapheresis, after which PBMCs were separated by Ficoll-Histopaque density gradient centrifugation and cryopreserved in liquid nitrogen vapor phase. Analytical flow cytometry was used to check the purity and quantity of each magnetically sorted T cell population. From each sorted fraction, genomic DNA was isolated and quantified by UV absorbance on a Nanodrop 2000c.

Sequencing was performed on naive CD4+ T cells sorted from blood. The cell subset or site label on this specimen signifies: CD45RA+ positively selected. The sequence derives from a man between 18 and 29 years old in good health. Here the chain combines TRBV10-3 and TRBJ2-7, with 11 bases in between that match TRBD1. The DNA sequence reads TGTGCCACGTCCATGGGGACAGGGGGCTACGAGCAGTACTTC. Translated, this gives CATSMGTGGYEQYF.